One sample yielded the 17 T cell receptor beta chains listed below, sequenced in a study of T cell responses to AZD1222 COVID-19 vaccine. Measured with immunoSEQ multiplex PCR; TCRdb has only the in-frame clones, and not every one. The sample lists around 87,000 clones, more than 75% occurring once. Sequenced here: peripheral blood, sampled on day 0 of AZD1222 vaccination. The receptors here all came from an adult in good health.

The rearrangement uses TRBV2 and TRBJ1-2; no firm D call. Deletions cut 1 base from V and 8 bases from J, with 14 bases between. Germline loops: CDR1 SNHLY, CDR2 FYNNEI. The CDR3 has 14 amino acids. The CDR3 bases are TGTGCCAGCAGTGAAGTCAGGACCGTGGTCGGCTACACCTTC. Translating gives CASSEVRTVVGYTF.

This chain links TRBV19 with TRBJ2-3, with TRBD2 matching 9 bases. Germline V lookup: CDR1 LNHDA, CDR2 SQIVND (reference sequence). This CDR3 is 16 amino acids long. V dropped 6 bases and J dropped 3; count of bases not matched to a gene: 10. The CDR3 region has the DNA TGTGCCAGTAGGAGAATAGCGGGAGTTGGAACAGATACGCAGTATTTT. Protein product: CASRRIAGVGTDTQYF. Combining the CDR3 with reference TRBV19 and TRBJ2-3 gives the whole variable domain DGGITQSPKYLFRKEGQNVTLSCEQNLNHDAMYWYRQDPGQGLRLIYYSQIVNDFQKGDIAEGYSVSREKKESFPLTVTSAQKNPTAFYLCASRRIAGVGTDTQYFGPGTRLTVL.

As to this clone: The same CDR3 is also encoded by other DNA sequences in this sample. The chain combines TRBV18 with TRBJ2-7; 10 positions agree with TRBD1. Germline V gene lookup returns CDR1 KGHSH and CDR2 LQKENI. The V gene end was trimmed by 3 bases and the J gene end by 2 bases; junction bases not matched to a gene: 4. CDR3 size: 15 residues. CDR3 sequence: CASSPGTGDPYEQYF. CDR3 DNA: TGTGCCAGCTCACCGGGGACAGGGGACCCCTACGAGCAGTACTTC.

The J gene is TRBJ2-3, the V gene TRBV5-1; 8 bases are a match to TRBD2. With V trimmed by 0 bases and J by 6 bases, 12 bases remained unmatched. This CDR3 comprises 17 residues. Germline loops: CDR1 SGHRS, CDR2 YFSETQ. CDR3 DNA: TGCGCCAGCAGCTTGGTTGGTAGCGGGGCCCCCCCGGATACGCAGTATTTT. Translating gives CASSLVGSGAPPDTQYF.

The gene calls are TRBV3-1 (or the pseudogene TRBV3-2) and TRBJ2-7; the match to TRBD2 covers 7 bases. Germline CDR1 reads LGHDT; CDR2 reads YNNKEL (reference sequence). The trim removed 5 bases at V and 0 bases at J, leaving 7 bases unmatched. The CDR3 covers 15 residues. CDR3 DNA sequence: TGTGCCAGCAGCTCGGTAGCGGGTCTCTCCTACGAGCAGTACTTC. Residues: CASSSVAGLSYEQYF.

This rearrangement joins TRBV6-5 to TRBJ1-3; D ambiguous. This CDR3 has 15 amino acids. V lost 10 bases to trimming and J lost 0 bases, with 16 bases between them. Germline CDR1 MNHEY, CDR2 SVGAGI. The CDR3 region has the DNA TGTGCCACCCTGTCTCTTCCGGGCTCTGGAAACACCATATATTTT. Residues: CATLSLPGSGNTIYF.

The chain combines TRBV6-4 with TRBJ1-5; 9 bases line up with TRBD1. The CDR3 totals 15 residues. Per the germline V gene, CDR1 is MRHNA and CDR2 is SNTAGT. V lost 4 bases, J lost 6 bases, and 7 bases stayed unmatched. CDR3 sequence: CASSVDRGKGQPQHF. CDR3 DNA: TGTGCCAGCAGTGTGGACAGGGGCAAGGGTCAGCCCCAGCATTTT.

In this sample, this clone turned up once. This chain uses TRBV12-3 or TRBV12-4 with TRBJ2-7; 8 positions match TRBD2. The CDR3 length is 13 residues. J gave up 5 bases and V 6 bases, and 6 bases lay outside the gene matches. CDR3 DNA sequence: TGTGCCAGCAGGTTGAGCGGGGGTCACGAGCAGTACTTC. It is translated as CASRLSGGHEQYF.

The chain recombines TRBV3-1 (or the pseudogene TRBV3-2) with TRBJ1-1; D not certain. Trimming stripped 2 bases from V and 4 bases from J, with 5 bases between. From germline, CDR1 is LGHDT and CDR2 YNNKEL (reference sequence). This CDR3 region has 12 residues. Here the CDR3 DNA reads TGTGCCAGCAGCCAACGTAGCACTGAAGCTTTCTTT. As protein: CASSQRSTEAFF.

This clone was counted a single time. This sequence joins TRBV28 and TRBJ2-3; possibly TRBD1 or TRBD2 for D (6 bases each). Per germline, CDR1 MDHEN and CDR2 SYDVKM. This CDR3 comprises 15 residues. The V gene lost 1 base and the J gene lost 1 base, with 9 bases spanning the gap. In DNA form, the CDR3 reads TGTGCCAGCAGTTTATCAGGGGAGGGCACAGATACGCAGTATTTT. Amino acid sequence: CASSLSGEGTDTQYF.

This chain links TRBV19 with TRBJ2-5, with D tentatively TRBD1 (6 bases). This CDR3 contains 12 residues. The germline gives CDR1 LNHDA, CDR2 SQIVND (reference sequence). V lost 6 bases and J 4 bases, leaving 9 bases between the germline ends. The CDR3 region is CASRDRLETQYF. CDR3 DNA: TGTGCCAGTAGGGACAGACTAGAGACCCAGTACTTC.

The chain joins TRBV6-1 to TRBJ2-7; D unresolved. V was pared by 2 bases and J by 7 bases, with 12 bases between. Germline V gene data show CDR1 as MNHNS and CDR2 as SASEGT. The CDR3 contains 13 residues. DNA for the CDR3: TGTGCCAGCAGTGAACCGACGTCCAGGGAGCAGTACTTC. Protein product: CASSEPTSREQYF.

The chain recombines TRBV7-9 with TRBJ1-2; TRBD1 matches 8 bases. The CDR3 length is 15 residues. The V gene's germline CDR1 is SEHNR and CDR2 FQNEAQ (reference sequence). V lost 1 base, J lost 7 bases, and 8 bases stayed unmatched. DNA for the CDR3: TGTGCCAGCAGCTTAGATACAGGGGGTGTTTTTGGCTACACCTTC. Amino acid sequence: CASSLDTGGVFGYTF.

The chain couples TRBV6-5 to TRBJ1-6; 9 bases match TRBD1. Trimming removed 9 bases from V and 6 bases from J; junction bases left unmatched: 6. Germline V gene lookup returns CDR1 MNHEY and CDR2 SVGAGI. There are 14 residues in the CDR3. In DNA form, the CDR3 reads TGTGCCAGTAACCGGGACAGGGTTAATTCACCCCTCCACTTT. As protein: CASNRDRVNSPLHF.

The V gene is TRBV3-1 (or the pseudogene TRBV3-2), the J gene TRBJ1-4; TRBD1 aligns across 7 bases. Per germline, CDR1 LGHDT and CDR2 YNNKEL (reference sequence). The ends lost 4 bases at V and 0 bases at J; junction bases unmatched: 2. CDR3 length: 15 amino acids. The CDR3 DNA reads TGTGCCAGCAGCCCCGGACAGGCAACTAATGAAAAACTGTTTTTT. It translates to CASSPGQATNEKLFF.

This clone appeared a single time. The rearrangement uses TRBV27 and TRBJ2-2, with 9 bases aligning to TRBD1. The junction had 8 bases not matched to a gene; V was cut back by 9 bases and J by 3 bases. The CDR3 runs 15 residues. Germline lookup yields CDR1 MNHEY and CDR2 SMNVEV (reference sequence). The chain's CDR3 is CASSNRGRDTGELFF. The CDR3 DNA is TGTGCCAGTTCGAACAGGGGGCGCGACACCGGGGAGCTGTTTTTT.

This sequence joins TRBV7-3 and TRBJ2-1; TRBD2 aligns across 11 bases. The germline gives CDR1 SGHTA, CDR2 FQGTGA. The CDR3 covers 18 residues. Losses at the gene ends were 0 bases for V and 0 bases for J; bases not matched to a gene: 4. The CDR3 protein is CASSLTSSGGSSYNEQFF. The CDR3 DNA is TGTGCCAGCAGCTTAACCTCTAGCGGGGGGAGCTCCTACAATGAGCAGTTCTTC.